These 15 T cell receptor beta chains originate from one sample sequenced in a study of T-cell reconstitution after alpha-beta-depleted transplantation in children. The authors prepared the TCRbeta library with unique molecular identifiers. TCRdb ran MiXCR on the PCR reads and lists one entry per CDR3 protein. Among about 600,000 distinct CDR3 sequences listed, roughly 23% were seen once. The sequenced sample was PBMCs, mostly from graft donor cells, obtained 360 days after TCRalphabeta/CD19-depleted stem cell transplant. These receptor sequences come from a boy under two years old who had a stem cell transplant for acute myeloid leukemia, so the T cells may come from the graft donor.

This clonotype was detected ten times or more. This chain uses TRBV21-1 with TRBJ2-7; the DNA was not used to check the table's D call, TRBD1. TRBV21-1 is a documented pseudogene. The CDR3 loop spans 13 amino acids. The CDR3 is CASSGDRTYEQYF. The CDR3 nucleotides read TGTGCCAGCAGCGGGGACAGAACCTACGAGCAGTACTTC.

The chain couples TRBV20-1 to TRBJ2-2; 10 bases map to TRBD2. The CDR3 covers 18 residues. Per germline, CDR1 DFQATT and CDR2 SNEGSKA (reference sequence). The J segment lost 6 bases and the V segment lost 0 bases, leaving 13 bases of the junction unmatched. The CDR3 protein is CSARDQERGGLAAGELFF. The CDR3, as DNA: TGCAGTGCTAGAGATCAAGAGCGGGGGGGCCTAGCGGCCGGGGAGCTGTTTTTT.

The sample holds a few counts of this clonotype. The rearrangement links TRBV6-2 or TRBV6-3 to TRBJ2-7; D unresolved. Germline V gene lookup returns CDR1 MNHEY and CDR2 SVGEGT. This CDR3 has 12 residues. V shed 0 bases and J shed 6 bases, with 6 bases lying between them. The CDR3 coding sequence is TGTGCCAGCAGTTACTCGCAGCGCGAGCAGTACGTC. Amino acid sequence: CASSYSQREQYV.

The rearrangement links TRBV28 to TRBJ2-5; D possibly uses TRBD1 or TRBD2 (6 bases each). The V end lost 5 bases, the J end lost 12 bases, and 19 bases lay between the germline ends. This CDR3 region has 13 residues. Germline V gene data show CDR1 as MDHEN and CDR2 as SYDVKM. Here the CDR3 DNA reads TGTGCCAGCAGTCCCACGGGGGCTGGGAAAGAGTACTTC. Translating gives CASSPTGAGKEYF.

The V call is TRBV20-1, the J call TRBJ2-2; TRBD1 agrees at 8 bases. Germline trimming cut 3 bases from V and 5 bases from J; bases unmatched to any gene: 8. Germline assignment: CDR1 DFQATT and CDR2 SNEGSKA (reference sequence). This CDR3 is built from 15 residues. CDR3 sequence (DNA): TGCAGTGCTAGGGGGACAGGCTCGCGGACCGGGGAGCTGTTTTTT. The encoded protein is CSARGTGSRTGELFF.

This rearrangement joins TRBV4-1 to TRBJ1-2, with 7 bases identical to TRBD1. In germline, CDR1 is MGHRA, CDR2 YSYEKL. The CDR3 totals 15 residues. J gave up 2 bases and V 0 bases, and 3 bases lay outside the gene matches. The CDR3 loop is CASSQDRGLNYGYTF. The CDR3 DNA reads TGCGCCAGCAGCCAAGATAGGGGGCTCAACTATGGCTACACCTTC.

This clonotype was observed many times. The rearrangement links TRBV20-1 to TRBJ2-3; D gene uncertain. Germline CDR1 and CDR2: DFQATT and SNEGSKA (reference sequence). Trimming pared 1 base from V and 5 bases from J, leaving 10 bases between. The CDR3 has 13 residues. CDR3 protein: CSARGRTQDTQYF. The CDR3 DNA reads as TGCAGTGCTAGAGGTAGGACGCAAGATACGCAGTATTTT.

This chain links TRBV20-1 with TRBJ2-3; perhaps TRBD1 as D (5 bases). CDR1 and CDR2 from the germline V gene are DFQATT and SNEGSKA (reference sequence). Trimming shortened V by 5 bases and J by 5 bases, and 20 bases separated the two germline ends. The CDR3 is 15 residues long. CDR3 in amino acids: CSAFTTVTHEDTQYF. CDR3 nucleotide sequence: TGCAGTGCTTTCACGACAGTGACCCACGAAGATACGCAGTATTTT.

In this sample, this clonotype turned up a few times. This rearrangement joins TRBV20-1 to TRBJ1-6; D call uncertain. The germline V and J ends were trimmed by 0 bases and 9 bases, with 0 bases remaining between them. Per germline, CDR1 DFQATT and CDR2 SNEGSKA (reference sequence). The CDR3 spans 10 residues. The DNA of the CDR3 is TGCAGTGCTAGAGATTCACCCCTCCACTTT. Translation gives CSARDSPLHF.

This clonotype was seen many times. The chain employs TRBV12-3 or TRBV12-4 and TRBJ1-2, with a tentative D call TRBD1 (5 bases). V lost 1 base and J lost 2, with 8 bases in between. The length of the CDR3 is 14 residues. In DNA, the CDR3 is TGTGCCAGCAGTTTAGGGAGGGGCAACTATGGCTACACCTTC. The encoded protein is CASSLGRGNYGYTF.

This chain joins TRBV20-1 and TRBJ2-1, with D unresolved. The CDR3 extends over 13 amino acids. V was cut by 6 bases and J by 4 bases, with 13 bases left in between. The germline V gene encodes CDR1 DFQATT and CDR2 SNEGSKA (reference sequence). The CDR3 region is CSAAKDGYNEQFF. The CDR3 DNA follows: TGCAGTGCGGCAAAGGACGGATACAATGAGCAGTTCTTC.

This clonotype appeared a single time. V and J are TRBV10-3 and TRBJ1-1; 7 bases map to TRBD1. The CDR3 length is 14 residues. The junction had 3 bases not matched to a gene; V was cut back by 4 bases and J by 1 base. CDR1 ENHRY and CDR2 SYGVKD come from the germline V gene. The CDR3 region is CAISGDRKNTEAFF. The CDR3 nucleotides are TGTGCCATCAGTGGGGACAGAAAGAACACTGAAGCTTTCTTT.

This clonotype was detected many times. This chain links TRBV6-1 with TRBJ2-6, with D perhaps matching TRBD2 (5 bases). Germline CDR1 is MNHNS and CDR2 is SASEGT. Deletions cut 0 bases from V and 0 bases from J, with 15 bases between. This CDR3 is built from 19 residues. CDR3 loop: CASSEAGSRAGSGANVLTF. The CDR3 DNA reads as TGTGCCAGCAGTGAAGCCGGCAGCCGTGCGGGCTCTGGGGCCAACGTCCTGACTTTC.

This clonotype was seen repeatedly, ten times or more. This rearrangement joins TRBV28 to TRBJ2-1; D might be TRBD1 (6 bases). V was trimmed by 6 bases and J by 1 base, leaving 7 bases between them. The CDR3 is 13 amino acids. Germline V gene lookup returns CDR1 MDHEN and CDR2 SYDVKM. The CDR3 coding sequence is TGTGCCAGCAGACAGGGATCCTACAATGAGCAGTTCTTC. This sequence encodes CASRQGSYNEQFF.

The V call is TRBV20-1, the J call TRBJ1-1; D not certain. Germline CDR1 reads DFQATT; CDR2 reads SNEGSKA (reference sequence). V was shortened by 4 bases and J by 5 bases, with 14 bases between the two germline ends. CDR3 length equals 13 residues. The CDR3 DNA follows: TGCAGTGCTAAAAGGGAAGTAGGAACTGAAGCTTTCTTT. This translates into CSAKREVGTEAFF.